Listed here are 8 T cell receptor beta chains from one sample, sequenced in a study of blood T cell repertoires in COVID-19. TCRdb keeps only in-frame clones here, not all; method: immunoSEQ multiplex PCR. The data show 300,000 to 450,000 clones, around 84% seen once. Sequences were obtained from peripheral blood. The origin of the receptors is a human donor in a cohort sampled during active COVID-19.

For this clone: The same CDR3 also results from other DNA sequences found in this sample. CDR3 in DNA: TGTGCCAGCAGCGTAGGGCTAGCGGGGGGCCAAGAGACCCAGTACTTC. Translation: CASSVGLAGGQETQYF. The chain has TRBV9 and TRBJ2-5, with TRBD2 identical over 11 bases. The germline gives CDR1 SGDLS, CDR2 YYNGEE. V shed 0 bases and J 1 base; nucleotides not matched to a gene: 2. The CDR3 runs to 16 residues.

The chain is built from TRBV5-1 and TRBJ2-5; D is perhaps TRBD1 (5 bases). Trimming took 4 bases from V and 3 from J, leaving 16 bases between them. The germline V gene has CDR1 SGHRS and CDR2 YFSETQ. This CDR3 has 15 amino acids. This chain's CDR3 is CASSPLQTEKETQYF. The CDR3, as DNA: TGCGCCAGCAGCCCCCTCCAGACAGAGAAAGAGACCCAGTACTTC.

The CDR3: CAWSPGWDRLGANEKLFF. As DNA, the CDR3 is TGTGCCTGGAGTCCTGGGTGGGACAGGCTCGGGGCTAATGAAAAACTGTTTTTT. The V and J genes are TRBV30 and TRBJ1-4; 8 positions match TRBD1. Germline assignment: CDR1 GTSNPN and CDR2 SVGIG (reference sequence). CDR3 length equals 18 residues. The junction had 14 bases not matched to a gene; V was cut back by 2 bases and J by 3 bases.

The chain has TRBV5-4 and TRBJ2-1; 13 bases line up with TRBD2. The CDR3 has 15 amino acids. The V and J ends lost 1 base and 6 bases, in that order; junction bases with no gene match: 1. Germline CDR1 reads SGHNT; CDR2 reads YYREEE (reference sequence). CDR3 in amino acids: CASSLRLAGGNEQFF. DNA for the CDR3: TGTGCCAGCAGCTTGAGACTAGCGGGAGGCAATGAGCAGTTCTTC.

The chain couples TRBV5-6 to TRBJ1-6; D uncertain. The germline V gene has CDR1 SGHDT and CDR2 YYEEEE. V was cut by 0 bases and J by 4 bases, with 8 bases left in between. This CDR3 spans 15 amino acids. CDR3 in DNA: TGTGCCAGCAGCTTGGTGAGGGAATATAATTCACCCCTCCACTTT. Translated, it gives CASSLVREYNSPLHF.

This chain connects TRBV29-1 to TRBJ1-3; D unresolved. The CDR3 contains 14 residues. The V end was cut by 4 bases, the J end by 1 base, with 11 bases between. Germline CDR1 reads SQVTM; CDR2 reads ANQGSEA. CDR3 DNA: TGCAGCGTTGCCCCGGAGTTATCTGGAAACACCATATATTTT. Protein: CSVAPELSGNTIYF.

CDR3 in DNA: TGTGCCAGCAGCTTGGGACAGGGGGCTGAAGCTTTCTTT. It codes for CASSLGQGAEAFF. The V and J genes are TRBV5-4 and TRBJ1-1; 9 positions match TRBD1. In germline, CDR1 is SGHNT, CDR2 YYREEE (reference sequence). The ends lost 0 bases at V and 6 bases at J; junction bases unmatched: 0. This CDR3 contains 13 residues.

The chain carries TRBV6-5 and TRBJ2-7; 14 nucleotides agree with TRBD2. This CDR3 has 16 amino acids. V lost 4 bases to trimming and J lost 7 bases; unmatched junction nucleotides: 9. CDR1 is MNHEY, CDR2 SVGAGI, per germline. CDR3 sequence (DNA): TGTGCCAGCAGTTCGGCGAGGACTAGCGGGAGGAGGGAGCAGTACTTC. Its translation: CASSSARTSGRREQYF.